The source of this T cell receptor (beta chain) is a study of T cells in Graves' hyperthyroidism and ophthalmopathy. Study background: Peripheral blood was drawn at first diagnosis, prior to all treatment. The study, taken as a whole, reports: Ophthalmopathy was told apart from stable hyperthyroidism by a 13 V-J model. Most clonotypes expanded in the thyroid (above 0.001) were also present in blood.

This clonotype was found many times. Its specificity is unknown. TCR beta CDR3 regions were amplified from RNA. An initial round of RT-PCR targeting the TCR CDR3 relied on the HTBI primer set. TCRdb reprocessed the multiplex PCR reads with MiXCR, giving one entry per CDR3 protein. The table lists some 620,000 distinct CDR3 sequences, about 17% of them singletons, with less than 4.5% in the top ten. Isolation of PBMCs was performed on around 9.3 ml fresh peripheral blood. V lost 10 bases and J 4 bases, leaving 24 bases between the germline ends. Germline V CDR1 and CDR2: SGHTA, FQGNSA. CDR3 length: 16 amino acids.

The source of this sequence is a woman aged 25 to 45 with Graves' hyperthyroidism. The specimen was blood. The rearrangement links TRBV7-2 to TRBJ2-3; D uncertain. CDR3 in DNA: TGTGCCACCCAACCTCCCGGGCGAACTCAGGCAGATACGCAGTATTTT. Translation gives CATQPPGRTQADTQYF.